A selection of T cell receptor beta chains follows, all from one sample in a study of cytomegalovirus exposure and HLA in healthy donors. The method was immunoSEQ multiplex PCR; TCRdb's version includes in-frame clones alone and lacks a portion of them. The data hold 150,000 to 200,000 clones, with approximately 85% observed a single time. Material for sequencing was PBMCs. All receptors come from a man in his late teens or twenties in good health and CMV-seropositive. Each CDR3 is given with its conserved first and last residue. D genes are given only for firm matches. A clone size is listed for some rows: how often the clone was seen (once, few, many), or a class if it is expanded.

j_call | v_call | clone_size | d_call | cdr3_aa | cdr3_nt
TRBJ2-6 | TRBV7-2 | NA | TRBD1 | CASRRYAGTGVSGANVLTF | TGTGCCAGCAGACGATACGCCGGGACAGGGGTCTCTGGGGCCAACGTCCTGACTTTC
TRBJ2-2 | TRBV5-1 | few | NA | CASSLISFTGELFF | TGCGCCAGCAGCTTGATATCTTTTACCGGGGAGCTGTTTTTT
TRBJ2-7 | TRBV4-1 | NA | NA | CASSQDTNSFYEQYF | TGCGCCAGCAGCCAAGACACCAATAGCTTCTACGAGCAGTACTTC
TRBJ2-7 | TRBV19 | NA | TRBD1 | CASSVGQGSYEQYF | TGTGCCAGTAGTGTAGGACAGGGCTCCTACGAGCAGTACTTC
TRBJ2-7 | TRBV6-5 | NA | TRBD2 | CASRTGGGYEQYF | TGTGCCAGCAGGACTGGGGGAGGGTACGAGCAGTACTTC
TRBJ2-1 | TRBV9 | NA | NA | CASSHTRIQGNEQFF | TGTGCCAGCAGCCATACCCGGATCCAGGGAAATGAGCAGTTCTTC
TRBJ2-5 | TRBV16 | NA | TRBD1 | CASSPLLGQGALKTQYF | TGTGCCAGCAGCCCGCTTCTCGGGCAGGGGGCTCTGAAGACCCAGTACTTC
TRBJ2-1 | TRBV29-1 | NA | NA | CSVVGGPSMEYNEQFF | TGCAGCGTTGTGGGTGGGCCTAGCATGGAGTACAATGAGCAGTTCTTC
TRBJ2-7 | TRBV15 | NA | NA | CATSTSLREQYF | TGTGCCACCAGCACATCCCTACGCGAGCAGTACTTC
TRBJ2-3 | TRBV13 | NA | TRBD1 | CASSNGQVSIDTQYF | TGTGCCAGCAGCAATGGACAGGTCAGCATAGATACGCAGTATTTT